The 24 T cell receptor beta chains below were found in one sample sequenced in a study of blood T cell repertoires in COVID-19. The method was immunoSEQ multiplex PCR; TCRdb's version includes in-frame clones alone and lacks a portion of them. This table holds some 25,000 clones, 85% to 90% found once. Sequencing used peripheral blood. The receptors stem from a man in his 70s with acute or convalescent COVID-19.

The chain uses TRBV9 and TRBJ2-1; 13 nucleotides agree with TRBD2. The junction had 9 bases not matched to a gene; V was cut back by 0 bases and J by 6 bases. The CDR3 is 18 amino acids. Looked up from germline, CDR1 is SGDLS and CDR2 is YYNGEE. This CDR3 reads CASSVATSGRAVGNEQFF. The CDR3 DNA follows: TGTGCCAGCAGCGTAGCAACTAGCGGGAGGGCCGTAGGCAATGAGCAGTTCTTC.

V is TRBV19 and J is TRBJ1-3, with 8 bases identical to TRBD1. The germline V gene encodes CDR1 LNHDA and CDR2 SQIVND (reference sequence). This CDR3 has 16 amino acids. The ends lost 5 bases at V and 2 bases at J; junction bases unmatched: 8. This CDR3 is CASSSAGGLAGNTIYF. The CDR3 nucleotides read TGTGCCAGTAGTTCCGCAGGGGGCCTAGCTGGAAACACCATATATTTT.

The chain employs TRBV7-6 and TRBJ1-2; no clear D. The CDR3 covers 14 residues. Germline CDR1 is SGHVS and CDR2 is FNYEAQ. V gave up 5 bases and J gave up 4 bases, with 14 bases separating them. The CDR3 sequence is CASSQEVKGYGYTF. DNA of the CDR3: TGTGCCAGCAGCCAAGAGGTTAAAGGCTATGGCTACACCTTC.

The V gene is TRBV4-3, the J gene TRBJ1-5; unclear D gene. Germline V gene data show CDR1 as LGHNA and CDR2 as YSLEER. The CDR3 spans 15 residues. V was pared by 0 bases and J by 4 bases, with 10 bases between. The CDR3 sequence: CASSQDVRENQPQHF. The DNA for the CDR3 is TGCGCCAGCAGCCAAGATGTAAGGGAGAATCAGCCCCAGCATTTT.

This clone was seen once. The rearrangement joins TRBV19 to TRBJ2-3; D is possibly TRBD1 (6 bases). The CDR3 has 16 residues. Germline V gene lookup returns CDR1 LNHDA and CDR2 SQIVND (reference sequence). The V end lost 5 bases, the J end lost 2 bases, and 17 bases lay between the germline ends. The CDR3 here is CASSQRDKMYTDTQYF. For the CDR3, the DNA is TGTGCCAGTAGTCAAAGGGACAAGATGTACACAGATACGCAGTATTTT.

This sequence joins TRBV29-1 and TRBJ1-5; D gene uncertain. Germline V lookup: CDR1 SQVTM, CDR2 ANQGSEA. Trimming shortened V by 4 bases and J by 0 bases, and 4 bases separated the two germline ends. The CDR3 extends over 12 amino acids. The CDR3 loop reads CSVAGSNQPQHF. As DNA, the CDR3 is TGCAGCGTTGCGGGTAGCAATCAGCCCCAGCATTTT.

V gene TRBV7-6 combines with J gene TRBJ1-4, with 10 bases aligning to TRBD1. CDR3 length: 18 amino acids. V shed 5 bases and J 2 bases; nucleotides not matched to a gene: 11. The germline V gene encodes CDR1 SGHVS and CDR2 FNYEAQ. The CDR3 sequence: CASSGEPGQGLTNEKLFF. CDR3 sequence (DNA): TGTGCCAGCAGCGGCGAACCGGGACAGGGGTTGACTAATGAAAAACTGTTTTTT.

The chain uses TRBV29-1 and TRBJ2-6; TRBD1 matches at 7 bases. Germline CDR1 reads SQVTM; CDR2 reads ANQGSEA. V dropped 6 bases and J dropped 4; count of bases not matched to a gene: 6. CDR3 length: 14 residues. The DNA for the CDR3 is TGCAGCGTCCATACAGGGGCCGGGGCCAACGTCCTGACTTTC. Its translation: CSVHTGAGANVLTF.

The chain couples TRBV7-2 to TRBJ2-7; TRBD2 agrees at 14 bases. The CDR3 is 15 residues long. The ends lost 4 bases at V and 6 bases at J; junction bases unmatched: 5. Germline V gene data show CDR1 as SGHTA and CDR2 as FQGNSA. The CDR3 here is CASSSWGLAGAEQYF. The DNA for the CDR3 is TGTGCCAGCAGCTCGTGGGGACTAGCGGGAGCCGAGCAGTACTTC.

The gene calls are TRBV29-1 and TRBJ2-1, with 10 bases aligning to TRBD1. V lost 5 bases and J lost 2; bases outside the gene matches: 3. Germline-derived CDR1 and CDR2 are SQVTM and ANQGSEA. The CDR3 is 14 residues long. CDR3 coding DNA: TGCAGCGTTCGTGGACAGGGGGCCTACAATGAGCAGTTCTTC. Its protein is CSVRGQGAYNEQFF.

The chain has TRBV28 and TRBJ2-3; no definite D call. Deletions cut 5 bases from V and 8 bases from J, with 14 bases between. The germline V gene encodes CDR1 MDHEN and CDR2 SYDVKM. The CDR3 spans 13 residues. The CDR3 here is CASSPTSPGTQYF. The DNA of the CDR3 is TGTGCCAGCAGTCCTACTTCCCCGGGTACGCAGTATTTT.

V and J are TRBV7-3 and TRBJ1-1; no reliable D call. CDR1 is SGHTA, CDR2 FQGTGA, per germline. The CDR3 runs to 13 residues. The V and J ends lost 5 bases and 0 bases respectively, with 7 bases between them. CDR3 in DNA: TGTGCCAGCAGCCTAGCTATGAACACTGAAGCTTTCTTT. This encodes CASSLAMNTEAFF.

The chain recombines TRBV5-1 with TRBJ1-1; 12 nucleotides align to TRBD1. Germline loops: CDR1 SGHRS, CDR2 YFSETQ. The J segment lost 11 bases and the V segment lost 0 bases, leaving 8 bases of the junction unmatched. The CDR3 runs to 15 residues. This CDR3 is CASSLAGTGGEKAFF. The CDR3, as DNA: TGCGCCAGCAGCTTGGCCGGGACAGGGGGCGAGAAGGCTTTCTTT.

The CDR3 here is CASSQNTEETQYF. The CDR3 bases are TGTGCCAGCAGCCAAAACACAGAAGAGACCCAGTACTTC. The chain uses TRBV7-6 and TRBJ2-5; D not certain. V lost 5 bases and J 3 bases, leaving 10 bases between the germline ends. The CDR3 consists of 13 residues. In germline, CDR1 is SGHVS, CDR2 FNYEAQ. The full variable domain, rest sourced from reference TRBV7-6 and TRBJ2-5, is GAGVSQSPRYKVTKRGQDVALRCDPISGHVSLYWYRQALGQGPEFLTYFNYEAQQDKSGLPNDRFSAERPEGSISTLTIQRTEQRDSAMYRCASSQNTEETQYFGPGTRLLVL.

The rearrangement uses TRBV15 and TRBJ2-7; 13 nucleotides match TRBD2. Germline V gives CDR1 LNHNV, CDR2 YYDKDF (reference sequence). The CDR3 extends over 14 amino acids. V shed 8 bases, J shed 3 bases, and the junction held 4 bases outside the gene matches. The CDR3: CATAGTSGDYEQYF. The CDR3 nucleotides read TGTGCCACCGCGGGGACTAGCGGGGACTACGAGCAGTACTTC. The entire variable domain, with the rest obtained from reference TRBV15 and TRBJ2-7, is as follows: DAMVIQNPRYQVTQFGKPVTLSCSQTLNHNVMYWYQQKSSQAPKLLFHYYDKDFNNEADTPDNFQSRRPNTSFCFLDIRSPGLGDTAMYLCATAGTSGDYEQYFGPGTRLTVT.

The chain joins TRBV5-1 to TRBJ1-1, with 7 positions matching TRBD1. The CDR3 covers 13 residues. Germline CDR1 is SGHRS and CDR2 is YFSETQ. V was clipped by 8 bases and J by 4 bases; unmatched bases: 8. CDR3 loop: CASQTQGSTEAFF. The CDR3 coding sequence is TGCGCCAGTCAGACACAGGGGAGCACTGAAGCTTTCTTT.

The chain links TRBV19 to TRBJ2-1; possible D gene TRBD1, 5 bases. The CDR3 is 13 amino acids. Germline V lookup: CDR1 LNHDA, CDR2 SQIVND (reference sequence). Trimming removed 4 bases at V and 10 bases at J, with 14 bases between. This CDR3 reads CASSRVMQGEQFF. CDR3 DNA: TGTGCCAGTAGTAGAGTAATGCAGGGAGAGCAGTTCTTC.

The chain is built from TRBV9 and TRBJ1-1; the match to TRBD1 covers 10 bases. Trimming cost V 4 bases and J 4 bases; bases outside gene matches: 7. Germline CDR1 and CDR2: SGDLS and YYNGEE. CDR3 size: 15 residues. CDR3 nucleotide sequence: TGTGCCAGCAGCCCTGCGACAGGGGGCGGCACTGAAGCTTTCTTT. Protein product: CASSPATGGGTEAFF.

The chain has TRBV7-2 and TRBJ2-7; 10 nucleotides line up with TRBD2. This CDR3 region has 15 residues. CDR1 SGHTA and CDR2 FQGNSA come from the germline V gene. After removal of 5 bases from V and 9 bases from J, the junction contained 13 bases not matched to a gene. The CDR3 spells CASSPQLAGQTPQYF. The DNA of the CDR3 is TGTGCCAGCAGCCCCCAACTAGCGGGACAGACCCCGCAGTACTTC.

The rearrangement uses TRBV5-8 and TRBJ2-1; 11 bases are shared with TRBD2. The germline V gene has CDR1 SGHTS and CDR2 YDEGEE. This CDR3 region has 15 residues. V was pared by 4 bases and J by 5 bases, with 5 bases of the junction left unmatched. CDR3 in amino acids: CASSLPGLADNEQFF. The CDR3 nucleotides read TGTGCCAGCAGCCTCCCGGGACTAGCGGACAATGAGCAGTTCTTC.

J is TRBJ2-7 and V is TRBV19; 12 bases match TRBD2. The CDR3 covers 16 residues. V trimming: 4 bases; J trimming: 4 bases; junction bases outside the gene matches: 8. Germline V gives CDR1 LNHDA, CDR2 SQIVND (reference sequence). In nucleotides, the CDR3 is TGTGCCAGTAGTACCCTTCCCGGGACTAGCGGGTACGAGCAGTACTTC. Protein sequence: CASSTLPGTSGYEQYF.

The chain links TRBV2 to TRBJ1-4, with 8 bases matching TRBD1. Germline V gene lookup returns CDR1 SNHLY and CDR2 FYNNEI. This CDR3 spans 14 amino acids. J lost 6 bases, V lost 9 bases, and 9 bases had no gene match. This CDR3 is CASNRQGRHEKLFF. The CDR3, as DNA: TGTGCCAGTAACAGACAGGGGCGACATGAAAAACTGTTTTTT.

The chain carries TRBV3-1 (or the pseudogene TRBV3-2) and TRBJ1-2; 7 bases fit TRBD1. Germline V gene data show CDR1 as LGHDT and CDR2 as YNNKEL (reference sequence). CDR3 size: 15 residues. Trimming cost V 4 bases and J 4 bases; bases outside gene matches: 9. DNA for the CDR3: TGTGCCAGCAGCCGGCGGGACAGACCCCCCTATGGCTACACCTTC. Its translation is CASSRRDRPPYGYTF.

V usage is TRBV6-2 or TRBV6-3 and J usage is TRBJ2-6, with 10 bases fitting TRBD1. Germline V gene data show CDR1 as MNHEY and CDR2 as SVGEGT. After removal of 6 bases from V and 2 bases from J, the junction contained 4 bases not matched to a gene. This CDR3 is built from 16 residues. In DNA form, the CDR3 reads TGTGCCAGCAGCGGGACAGGGGATACTGGGGCCAACGTCCTGACTTTC. It yields the protein CASSGTGDTGANVLTF.